The 18 T cell receptor beta chains below come from one sample, sequenced in a study of control samples from healthy donors and cancer patients. Measured with immunoSEQ multiplex PCR; TCRdb has only the in-frame clones, and not every one. The sample has about 69,000 clones; around 84% are singletons. The source material was PBMCs. These receptors were taken from a woman between 50 and 59 years old with lung cancer.

The rearrangement joins TRBV6-6 to TRBJ1-5; D uncertain. This CDR3 is 14 amino acids long. CDR1 is MNHNY and CDR2 is SVGAGI in the germline V gene (reference sequence). Trimming removed 2 bases from V and 7 bases from J, with 12 bases in between. Here the CDR3 reads CASSYEQVAQPQHF. DNA for the CDR3: TGTGCCAGCAGTTACGAACAAGTGGCCCAGCCCCAGCATTTT.

J is TRBJ1-2 and V is TRBV21-1; the table's D call TRBD1 went unverified against the DNA. TRBV21-1 is described as a pseudogene. The CDR3 totals 17 residues. The CDR3 region is CASRKRHDRKGDYGYTF. The CDR3 coding sequence is TGTGCCAGCAGGAAACGACACGATCGAAAGGGGGACTATGGCTACACCTTC.

The chain joins TRBV29-1 to TRBJ1-2; tentatively, D is TRBD1 (5 bases). The V and J ends lost 6 bases and 2 bases respectively, with 16 bases between them. Looked up from germline, CDR1 is SQVTM and CDR2 is ANQGSEA. The CDR3 is 14 amino acids. DNA of the CDR3: TGCAGCGTCCTTGCCTTGGGACGAAACTATGGCTACACCTTC. Amino acids: CSVLALGRNYGYTF.

The chain combines TRBV27 with TRBJ1-1, with 8 positions matching TRBD1. Trimming cost V 6 bases and J 4 bases; bases outside gene matches: 4. Germline-derived CDR1 and CDR2 are MNHEY and SMNVEV (reference sequence). The length of the CDR3 is 13 residues. CDR3 region: CASSLDRATEAFF. CDR3 DNA: TGTGCCAGCAGCTTGGACAGGGCCACTGAAGCTTTCTTT.

The chain employs TRBV6-5 and TRBJ2-6; unclear D gene. The CDR3 has 16 amino acids. Germline CDR1 is MNHEY and CDR2 is SVGAGI. Between the trimmed V and J ends, which lost 0 bases and 0 bases, there was a span of 6 bases. CDR3 bases: TGTGCCAGCAGTTACTCGATCAGCTCTGGGGCCAACGTCCTGACTTTC. The encoded protein is CASSYSISSGANVLTF.

The chain carries TRBV28 and TRBJ1-1; D is perhaps TRBD1 (5 bases). Per germline, CDR1 MDHEN and CDR2 SYDVKM. Trimming removed 4 bases at V and 4 bases at J, with 10 bases between. The CDR3 is 13 amino acids. The CDR3 sequence is CASSSDRITEAFF. The DNA of the CDR3 is TGTGCCAGCAGTTCAGACAGAATCACTGAAGCTTTCTTT.

Only a few counts were recorded for this clone. This CDR3 reads CASSRDSDYNEQFF. The CDR3 nucleotides are TGTGCCAGCAGCCGGGACAGTGATTACAATGAGCAGTTCTTC. This chain connects TRBV6-2 or TRBV6-3 to TRBJ2-1, with 7 bases fitting TRBD1. V was clipped by 6 bases and J by 4 bases; unmatched bases: 6. This CDR3 comprises 14 residues. Germline CDR1 and CDR2: MNHEY and SVGEGT.

The rearrangement joins TRBV24-1 to TRBJ2-7; a weak D match, TRBD2 (6 bases). The CDR3 runs 15 residues. The germline V gene encodes CDR1 KGHDR and CDR2 SFDVKD. V was clipped by 4 bases and J by 6 bases, with 18 bases between them. The CDR3 DNA reads TGTGCCACCAGTGACGATAGGGGAGGTCTCCCCGAGCAGTACTTC. It is translated as CATSDDRGGLPEQYF.

The chain combines TRBV6-5 with TRBJ1-1, with TRBD1 identical over 8 bases. The ends lost 6 bases at V and 2 bases at J; junction bases unmatched: 8. This CDR3 has 15 residues. The germline CDR1 and CDR2 sequences are MNHEY and SVGAGI. The CDR3 DNA is TGTGCCAGCAGCAGTCCCGGGACAGGAAACACTGAAGCTTTCTTT. Amino acid sequence: CASSSPGTGNTEAFF.

The gene calls are TRBV6-5 and TRBJ2-1; maybe TRBD2 (7 bases). Looked up from germline, CDR1 is MNHEY and CDR2 is SVGAGI. V lost 6 bases to trimming and J lost 3 bases, with 15 bases between them. The CDR3 runs to 15 residues. CDR3 protein: CASRYRGAFYNEQFF. CDR3 DNA sequence: TGTGCCAGCAGATACCGGGGGGCATTCTACAATGAGCAGTTCTTC.

The chain employs TRBV9 and TRBJ1-3; possible D gene TRBD1, 5 bases. Between the trimmed V and J ends, which lost 0 bases and 2 bases, there was a span of 9 bases. CDR1 and CDR2 (germline): SGDLS, YYNGEE. This CDR3 is 15 amino acids long. The CDR3 DNA reads TGTGCCAGCAGCGTAGCGTCGGGACCTGGAAACACCATATATTTT. It yields the protein CASSVASGPGNTIYF.

The rearrangement joins TRBV12-3 or TRBV12-4 to TRBJ1-2, with D perhaps TRBD1 (6 bases). The CDR3 has 12 residues. The V end was cut by 5 bases, the J end by 8 bases, with 12 bases between. For the CDR3, the DNA is TGTGCCAGCAGTCGACAGGTCTCGGGCTACACCTTC. Amino acid sequence: CASSRQVSGYTF.

CDR3 residues: CASSQDAGGRGSPLHF. CDR3 DNA: TGTGCCAGCAGCCAAGATGCAGGGGGCCGGGGTTCACCCCTCCACTTT. The chain links TRBV3-1 (or the pseudogene TRBV3-2) to TRBJ1-6; 8 bases fit TRBD1. Germline V gene lookup returns CDR1 LGHDT and CDR2 YNNKEL (reference sequence). This CDR3 has 16 amino acids. Trimming removed 0 bases from V and 9 bases from J; junction bases left unmatched: 7.

The chain joins TRBV5-1 to TRBJ1-1; a possible D gene is TRBD1 (6 bases). Trimming pared 0 bases from V and 1 base from J, leaving 10 bases between. Germline CDR1 and CDR2: SGHRS and YFSETQ. The CDR3 covers 15 residues. The CDR3 region is CASSLAGGENTEAFF. The CDR3 DNA follows: TGCGCCAGCAGCTTGGCCGGGGGCGAGAACACTGAAGCTTTCTTT.

The V and J genes are TRBV1 and TRBJ1-2. TRBV1 is flagged as a pseudogene. The length of the CDR3 is 12 residues. The CDR3 DNA reads TGCTTGAGCGGAGTAAGCGGGGATGGCTACACCTTC. Protein product: CLSGVSGDGYTF.

The rearrangement joins TRBV29-1 to TRBJ1-2, with D uncertain. Germline V gene data show CDR1 as SQVTM and CDR2 as ANQGSEA. Deletions cut 0 bases from V and 4 bases from J, with 9 bases between. The CDR3 is 13 amino acids. The CDR3 DNA sequence: TGCAGCGTTGAAGATAAGGCGGTCTATGGCTACACCTTC. Translation gives CSVEDKAVYGYTF. The variable domain in full, with the rest retrieved from reference TRBV29-1 and TRBJ1-2, is SAVISQKPSRDICQRGTSLTIQCQVDSQVTMMFWYRQQPGQSLTLIATANQGSEATYESGFVIDKFPISRPNLTFSTLTVSNMSPEDSSIYLCSVEDKAVYGYTFGSGTRLTVV.

V is TRBV19 and J is TRBJ1-2; TRBD1 is a possible D gene (5 bases). Trimming removed 1 base from V and 8 bases from J, with 14 bases in between. This CDR3 comprises 14 residues. The germline V gene encodes CDR1 LNHDA and CDR2 SQIVND (reference sequence). The CDR3 DNA follows: TGTGCCAGTAGTATAGGCAGGGATGGATCCGGCTACACCTTC. Translation gives CASSIGRDGSGYTF.

J is TRBJ1-5 and V is TRBV19; TRBD1 aligns across 7 bases. Germline CDR1 reads LNHDA; CDR2 reads SQIVND (reference sequence). The CDR3 extends over 16 amino acids. V gave up 5 bases and J gave up 6 bases; unmatched junction bases: 13. The CDR3 reads CASSARDRGRGQPQHF. The CDR3 region has the DNA TGTGCCAGTAGTGCCCGGGACAGAGGGCGAGGTCAGCCCCAGCATTTT.